These 24 T cell receptor beta chains were sequenced from one sample in a study of T cells in Graves' hyperthyroidism and ophthalmopathy. RNA transcripts provided the source from which TCR beta CDR3 regions were amplified. First-round RT-PCR with HTBI primers amplified the TCR CDR3 region. TCRdb reanalysed the multiplex PCR reads using MiXCR and keeps one entry per CDR3 protein. The profile shows 96,000 or so distinct CDR3 sequences, approximately 56% of them singletons. Sample: blood. The receptor source for this set is a woman aged 40 to 50 with Graves' hyperthyroidism.

This clonotype was counted only a few times. A much larger clone differs by one base, so this may be a read error. The chain has TRBV7-8 and TRBJ2-2; 8 bases agree with TRBD2. This CDR3 spans 14 amino acids. The germline gives CDR1 SGHVS, CDR2 FQNEAQ. V gave up 5 bases and J gave up 7 bases; unmatched junction bases: 6. Written as DNA, the CDR3 is TGTGCCAGCAGCCGGACTAGCCCTGGCGGGGAGCTGTTTTTT. Protein: CASSRTSPGGELFF.

The CDR3 DNA is TGTGCCAGCAGTTTATCAGCCCGTCCTCGGGAGGGCTACGAGCAGTACTTC. It specifies CASSLSARPREGYEQYF. The chain links TRBV2 to TRBJ2-7, with 8 bases matching TRBD2. This CDR3 has 17 amino acids. CDR1 is SNHLY, CDR2 FYNNEI, per germline. V shed 5 bases, J shed 3 bases, and the junction held 15 bases outside the gene matches.

With regard to this clonotype: A read error is possible here, since a much larger clone lies one base away. This sequence joins TRBV18 and TRBJ2-7; 10 bases fit TRBD2. The germline gives CDR1 KGHSH, CDR2 LQKENI. CDR3 length equals 16 residues. The CDR3 DNA reads as TGTGCCAGCTCAACACAAGCGGGAGGGAGCTCCTACGTGCAGTACTTC. Protein product: CASSTQAGGSSYVQYF.

This clonotype was observed a single time. The genes are TRBV7-9 and TRBJ2-7; 10 nucleotides agree with TRBD2. The CDR3 contains 13 residues. Germline loops: CDR1 SEHNR, CDR2 FQNEAQ (reference sequence). Trimming took 3 bases from V and 6 from J; bases not matched to a gene: 2. CDR3 amino acids: CASSFASGSEQYF. CDR3 nucleotide sequence: TGTGCCAGCAGCTTTGCTAGCGGGAGCGAGCAGTACTTC.

The chain uses TRBV3-1 and TRBJ1-5; D is uncertain. V lost 1 base and J lost 14, with 6 bases in between. This CDR3 has 10 amino acids. Germline V gene lookup returns CDR1 LGHDT and CDR2 YNNKEL (reference sequence). CDR3 coding DNA: TGTGCCAGCAGCCAAGGGACCGAGCATTTT. It codes for CASSQGTEHF.

V usage is TRBV10-3 and J usage is TRBJ2-7; possible D gene TRBD2, 6 bases. The germline gives CDR1 ENHRY, CDR2 SYGVKD. This CDR3 spans 13 amino acids. V shed 8 bases and J shed 2 bases, with 13 bases lying between them. CDR3 loop: CAIGQAGTYEQYF. The CDR3 bases are TGTGCCATCGGGCAAGCGGGCACCTACGAGCAGTACTTC.

The rearrangement links TRBV2 to TRBJ1-6; D possibly corresponds to TRBD1 (5 bases). Trimming left V 6 bases short and J 9 bases short, with 15 bases between. Germline assignment: CDR1 SNHLY and CDR2 FYNNEI. CDR3 size: 14 residues. The CDR3: CASSPGGRGSPLHF. The CDR3 DNA is TGTGCCAGCAGCCCGGGGGGGAGAGGTTCACCCCTCCACTTT.

Remarks on this clonotype: One end of the junction is discordant with germline, which a read error may explain. J is TRBJ2-7 and V is TRBV2, with D possibly being TRBD1 or TRBD2 (6 bases each). Looked up from germline, CDR1 is SNHLY and CDR2 is FYNNEI. The CDR3 is 13 amino acids. The CDR3 here is CASTPPGAYEQHF. The CDR3 DNA sequence: TGTGCCAGCACCCCACCGGGGGCGTACGAGCAGCACTTC. Looking up the rest from reference TRBV2 and TRBJ2-7 gives the full variable domain: EPEVTQTPSHQVTQMGQEVILRCVPISNHLYFYWYRQILGQKVEFLVSFYNNEISEKSEIFDDQFSVERPDGSNFTLKIRSTKLEDSAMYFCASTPPGAYEQHFGPGTRLTVT.

This clonotype has just one count. The chain has TRBV2 and TRBJ2-5, with 7 bases matching TRBD1. Germline CDR1 is SNHLY and CDR2 is FYNNEI. The CDR3 has 15 residues. Losses at the gene ends were 7 bases for V and 5 bases for J; bases not matched to a gene: 13. CDR3 loop: CASTLDRDPVETQYF. The DNA of the CDR3 is TGTGCCAGCACCCTCGACAGGGATCCTGTCGAGACCCAGTACTTC.

This clonotype was detected a few times. The junction and the germline gene differ at one end; a read error may be behind it. This chain uses TRBV10-3 with TRBJ1-1; perhaps TRBD1 as D (5 bases). This CDR3 contains 17 residues. CDR1 is ENHRY and CDR2 is SYGVKD in the germline V gene. The CDR3 is CASSSVKGGTLNTEAFF. CDR3 in DNA: TGTGCCAGCAGTTCGGTCAAGGGCGGGACCTTGAACACTGAAGCTTTCTTT.

This clonotype has a count of ten or more. The chain is built from TRBV20-1 and TRBJ2-7; 8 nucleotides line up with TRBD2. Losses at the gene ends were 8 bases for V and 3 bases for J; bases not matched to a gene: 9. This CDR3 is built from 13 residues. Germline assignment: CDR1 DFQATT and CDR2 SNEGSKA (reference sequence). The DNA for the CDR3 is TGCAGTACCGAGGGGCTAGCGGGCTACGAGCAGTACTTC. This codes for CSTEGLAGYEQYF.

The table lists this clonotype with many counts. J is TRBJ1-1 and V is TRBV12-3 or TRBV12-4; TRBD1 is a possible D gene (5 bases). The CDR3 contains 15 residues. V lost 3 bases to trimming and J lost 2 bases, with 13 bases between them. CDR3 sequence: CASSLRTSGNTEAFF. In nucleotides, the CDR3 is TGTGCCAGCAGTTTGCGGACAAGTGGAAACACTGAAGCTTTCTTT.

V is TRBV7-2 and J is TRBJ1-2; possible D gene TRBD1, 5 bases. The CDR3 has 14 amino acids. CDR1 is SGHTA, CDR2 FQGNSA, per germline. V was pared by 5 bases and J by 2 bases, with 12 bases between. The CDR3 sequence is CASSQGGWNYGYTF. The CDR3 DNA reads as TGTGCCAGCAGCCAGGGCGGTTGGAACTATGGCTACACCTTC.

This chain links TRBV7-9 with TRBJ2-3; no reliable D call. V was clipped by 5 bases and J by 1 base, with 10 bases between them. CDR3 size: 14 residues. Germline CDR1 SEHNR, CDR2 FQNEAQ (reference sequence). The CDR3 loop is CASSADGRTDTQYF. CDR3 nucleotide sequence: TGTGCCAGCAGCGCGGACGGGCGCACAGATACGCAGTATTTT.

V gene TRBV29-1 combines with J gene TRBJ2-5, with a tentative D call TRBD1 (5 bases). V lost 8 bases and J lost 1, with 11 bases in between. The germline CDR1 and CDR2 sequences are SQVTM and ANQGSEA. This CDR3 is 12 amino acids long. The CDR3 DNA sequence: TGCAGCTCCGTAGGGGCCCAAGAGACCCAGTACTTC. Translation: CSSVGAQETQYF.

This clonotype was detected many times. The gene calls are TRBV6-1 and TRBJ1-2; D unclear. Germline CDR1 is MNHNS and CDR2 is SASEGT. V lost 2 bases to trimming and J lost 5 bases, with 9 bases between them. The CDR3 contains 13 residues. As DNA, the CDR3 is TGTGCCAGCAGTGAACTGGGGAGGTATGGCTACACCTTC. Translating gives CASSELGRYGYTF.

The rearrangement uses TRBV7-9 and TRBJ1-5; 7 bases fit TRBD1. Germline lookup yields CDR1 SEHNR and CDR2 FQNEAQ (reference sequence). V lost 6 bases and J lost 8; bases outside the gene matches: 13. The CDR3 has 15 residues. The chain's CDR3 is CASSLQGNTGEPQHF. DNA of the CDR3: TGTGCCAGCAGTCTACAGGGGAACACCGGGGAGCCCCAGCATTTT.

This clonotype was seen ten or more times. The chain recombines TRBV5-1 with TRBJ2-7; 9 positions agree with TRBD2. Germline CDR1 is SGHRS and CDR2 is YFSETQ. CDR3 size: 14 residues. Germline trimming cut 4 bases from V and 2 bases from J; bases unmatched to any gene: 4. CDR3 sequence (DNA): TGCGCCAGCAGCCCCCTAGCGGGGCCCTACGAGCAGTACTTC. Protein product: CASSPLAGPYEQYF.

This clonotype was observed many times. The V gene is TRBV25-1, the J gene TRBJ1-6; D gene uncertain. Germline V gives CDR1 MGHDK, CDR2 SYGVNS. Trimming removed 5 bases from V and 5 bases from J, with 10 bases in between. The CDR3 has 14 amino acids. CDR3 amino acids: CASSYRDDNSPLHF. CDR3 coding DNA: TGTGCCAGCAGTTACAGAGACGATAATTCACCCCTCCACTTT.

The chain has TRBV2 and TRBJ2-2, with 8 bases matching TRBD1. Germline V gene sequence: CDR1 SNHLY, CDR2 FYNNEI. The CDR3 loop spans 17 amino acids. V shed 6 bases and J 6 bases; nucleotides not matched to a gene: 15. The CDR3 region is CASSRAATGDFAGELFF. The CDR3 bases are TGTGCCAGCAGCCGCGCCGCGACAGGGGATTTCGCCGGGGAGCTGTTTTTT.

The V and J genes are TRBV7-2 and TRBJ1-1, with 7 positions matching TRBD1. The V segment lost 5 bases and the J segment 1 base; nucleotides outside the gene matches: 7. Germline CDR1 SGHTA, CDR2 FQGNSA. This CDR3 is 15 amino acids long. CDR3 DNA sequence: TGTGCCAGCAGCGCCACAGGGGCTACGAACACTGAAGCTTTCTTT. This encodes CASSATGATNTEAFF. Based on the CDR3 plus reference TRBV7-2 and TRBJ1-1, the full variable domain is GAGVSQSPSNKVTEKGKDVELRCDPISGHTALYWYRQSLGQGLEFLIYFQGNSAPDKSGLPSDRFSAERTGGSVSTLTIQRTQQEDSAVYLCASSATGATNTEAFFGQGTRLTVV.

This clonotype was picked up many times. The gene calls are TRBV19 and TRBJ1-6; D may be TRBD1 (6 bases). V lost 0 bases, J lost 7 bases, and 13 bases lay in between. The germline gives CDR1 LNHDA, CDR2 SQIVND (reference sequence). This CDR3 contains 16 residues. The CDR3 DNA is TGTGCCAGTAGTATAGATCGCGGACAGCGAAATTCACCCCTCCACTTT. Translated, it gives CASSIDRGQRNSPLHF.

The V call is TRBV29-1, the J call TRBJ2-7; 7 bases agree with TRBD2. Germline V lookup: CDR1 SQVTM, CDR2 ANQGSEA. This CDR3 region has 14 residues. V trimming: 5 bases; J trimming: 4 bases; junction bases outside the gene matches: 11. The CDR3 region is CSVIYPGGEYEQYF. CDR3 coding DNA: TGCAGCGTTATCTATCCGGGGGGAGAATACGAGCAGTACTTC.

CDR3 residues: CASTLDRGPWSQHF. The CDR3 coding sequence is TGTGCCAGCACCCTCGACAGGGGCCCTTGGTCCCAGCATTTT. The chain links TRBV2 to TRBJ1-5, with 8 bases fitting TRBD1. This CDR3 has 14 amino acids. CDR1 and CDR2 from the germline V gene are SNHLY and FYNNEI. Trimming at V came to 7 bases and at J to 11 bases, leaving 13 bases not matched to a gene.